This record looks at one T cell receptor beta chain sequence and its context. A junction end diverges from the germline sequence, so it may reflect a read error. Germline CDR1 is KGHSH and CDR2 is LQKENI. There are 11 residues in the CDR3. This specimen comes from a study of T cell changes during pregnancy in multiple sclerosis. TCRdb keeps only in-frame clones here, not all; method: immunoSEQ multiplex PCR. This table has some 60,000 clones, 90% to 95% appearing once. The chain joins TRBV18 to TRBJ2-4; 7 bases fit TRBD1. The source is a female donor with multiple sclerosis, enrolled in a pregnancy study. The sample was CD4+ T cells from peripheral blood mononuclear cells, taken in the first trimester of pregnancy. The chain's CDR3 is CASSRGGAGHF. The CDR3 DNA follows: TGTGCCAGCTCCAGAGGGGGCGCGGGTCACTTC.